Listed here is a single T cell receptor (beta chain). Its antigen is currently unknown. CDR3 length equals 17 residues. Germline V CDR1 and CDR2: SGHDT, YYEEEE. V was cut by 1 base and J by 0 bases, with 13 bases left in between. One entry per CDR3 protein results from TCRdb running MiXCR on the multiplex PCR reads. The data show under 350,000 distinct CDR3 sequences, 30% seen once. The entry originates in a study of breast tumors, draining lymph nodes, adjacent tissues. Samples came from axillary lymph nodes draining the breast cancer. Broader study findings: Data fit most tumor T cells coming from lymph node, expanding in tumor. Tumor T cell lymph node origin was a supported hypothesis, not proven. Tumors had less TCR diversity than lymph nodes, more than nontumor tissue.

Sequenced: axillary lymph node tissue. This sequence joins TRBV5-6 and TRBJ2-2, with D possibly TRBD2 on 5 matching bases. This clonotype was obtained from a female donor with breast cancer. Some clones in this sample may be carry-over from other donors' samples. CDR3 coding DNA: TGTGCCAGCAGCTTGTGGTCTACCGGGACGAACACCGGGGAGCTGTTTTTT. Translation gives CASSLWSTGTNTGELFF. Complete variable domain (other parts from reference TRBV5-6 and TRBJ2-2): DAGVTQSPTHLIKTRGQQVTLRCSPKSGHDTVSWYQQALGQGPQFIFQYYEEEERQRGNFPDRFSGHQFPNYSSELNVNALLLGDSALYLCASSLWSTGTNTGELFFGEGSRLTVL.